The clone carrying this TCR beta chain was found many times. Trimming removed 8 bases from V and 4 bases from J; junction bases left unmatched: 9. Per the germline V gene, CDR1 is SGHTA and CDR2 is FQGNSA. CDR3 size: 14 residues. Construction of the TCRbeta library involved unique molecular identifiers. TCRdb analysed the PCR reads with MiXCR anew, one entry per CDR3 protein. The sample gives some 240,000 distinct CDR3 sequences, approximately 9.8% of which show up once; roughly 5.1% is in the top ten. This sample stems from a study of T-cell reconstitution after alpha-beta-depleted transplantation in children.

The sequences come from PBMCs from the stem cell graft donor, collected from the stem cell graft. The chain joins TRBV7-2 to TRBJ1-2; 8 bases align to TRBD1. The source is a human donor who donated a stem cell graft to a child with SCID. The CDR3 loop reads CASGVQGAFYGYTF. The CDR3 region has the DNA TGTGCCAGCGGCGTCCAGGGGGCCTTCTATGGCTACACCTTC.